The TCR beta chain under discussion was sequenced for a study of T cell responses to AZD1222 COVID-19 vaccine (dated by TCRdb to about 2021). Some background on the complete study: A total of 233 trial participants underwent TCR sequencing, of whom more than 200 had received two doses of AZD1222 and around 25 had received two doses of the MenACWY control vaccine. Enrollment into the trials was organized by age into subgroups of 18-55, 56-69 and 70-plus years, and those subgroups contained about 160, 30 and 59 TCR-sequenced participants, respectively. The investigation overall reported the following: Because no day 14 peak-response samples were available, the repertoires could be characterized only after the peak T cell response. CD4 TCRs associated with the vaccine covered the entire spike protein, and the dominant responses were in regions 160-218 and 743-854. Only five or six AZD1222 recipients were SARS-CoV-2 seropositive at baseline, limiting conclusions about previously exposed vaccinees. The 56-69-year group was small, and its depth increase did not reach significance, likely because of low power. Reportedly, almost half of the unique spike-specific TCRs recognized epitopes lying outside the regions that are mutated in the B.1.351 and B.1.1.7 variants. Spike-specific TCR breadth and depth rose significantly after two AZD1222 doses compared with day 0 and with MenACWY recipients. Participants were mostly white British, with more females than males. The authors suggested clonal diversity may have been underestimated.

The CDR3 regions of human TCRbeta chains were analyzed by immunosequencing. Processing in the source paper ran as follows. Repertoire TCRs were matched against a reference library of SARS-CoV-2-specific TCRs generated with the MIRA antigen-specificity platform. Breadth was defined as the fraction of unique TCRs that were SARS-CoV-2-associated. Depth was defined as the fraction of total T cells that were SARS-CoV-2-associated. Using the MIRA data, every spike-specific TCR was mapped to the spike region that the TCR reacted to and assigned to either a CD4 or a CD8 class. Log10-transformed breadth and depth values were compared by one-way ANOVA with Sidak's multiple comparisons tests. This is the immuneACCESS table as TCRdb keeps it, with only in-frame sequences that have V and J called. A part of the clones is gone; compared with another copy, unresolved V genes explain less than half, and the rest is unexplained. V, J and clone size are those of that table, while D and trimming were read from the DNA. For this sample there are over 150,000 clones; approximately 94% appear just once. Clones ranked in the top ten supply around 1.6% of the sample.

Concerning this clone itself: Its cognate antigen has yet to be identified. Base qualities are not provided; no much larger clone lies one nucleotide away.

The CDR3 covers 15 residues, taking in both the cysteine and the phenylalanine. Solely the CDR3 DNA is kept, with 45 bases framed from the first base. V and J are truncated by 0 bases and 3 bases respectively, leaving an intervening sequence of 9 bases. In the germline V gene, CDR1 corresponds to ENHRY and CDR2 to SYGVKD. The sample's time point label, in plain terms: about 28 days (+/-7) after the second vaccine dose. AZD1222 recipients given second doses at about 4 weeks or at about 12 weeks were pooled, since spike-specific TCR depth and breadth were not found to differ between the two schedules. The vaccinee samples were drawn from two UK trials, COV001 and COV002, one of which was a single-blind randomized controlled phase 2/3 trial testing AZD1222 (ChAdOx1 nCoV-19) in healthy adults. For TCRbeta chain sequencing, PBMC samples from trial participants were taken at day 0 and at day 28 after the second dose.

The specimen comprised peripheral blood, sampled 28 days after the second AZD1222 dose. The sequence derives from an adult who received the AZD1222 COVID-19 vaccine. Recombination connected TRBV10-3 to TRBJ1-5, with the D gene not clear enough to name. The nucleotides are TGTGCCATCAGTGAGTCGGGGTTCTACAATCAGCCCCAGCATTTT. Translated, it gives CAISESGFYNQPQHF.